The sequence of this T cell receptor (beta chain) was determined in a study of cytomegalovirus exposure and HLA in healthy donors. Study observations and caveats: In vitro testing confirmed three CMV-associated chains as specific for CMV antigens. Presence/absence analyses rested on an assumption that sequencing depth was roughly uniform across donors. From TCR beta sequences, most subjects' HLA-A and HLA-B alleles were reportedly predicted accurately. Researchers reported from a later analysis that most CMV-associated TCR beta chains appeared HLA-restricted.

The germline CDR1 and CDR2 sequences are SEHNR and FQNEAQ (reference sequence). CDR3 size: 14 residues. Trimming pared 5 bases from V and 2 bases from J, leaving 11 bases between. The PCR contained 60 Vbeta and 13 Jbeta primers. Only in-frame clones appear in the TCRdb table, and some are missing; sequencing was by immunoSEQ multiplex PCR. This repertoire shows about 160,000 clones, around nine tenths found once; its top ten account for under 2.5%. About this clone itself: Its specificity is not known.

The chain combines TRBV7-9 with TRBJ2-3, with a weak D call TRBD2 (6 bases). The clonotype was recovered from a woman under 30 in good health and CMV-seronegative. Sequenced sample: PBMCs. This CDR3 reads CASSRRETTDTQYF. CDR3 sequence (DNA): TGTGCCAGCAGCCGCCGGGAGACCACAGATACGCAGTATTTT.